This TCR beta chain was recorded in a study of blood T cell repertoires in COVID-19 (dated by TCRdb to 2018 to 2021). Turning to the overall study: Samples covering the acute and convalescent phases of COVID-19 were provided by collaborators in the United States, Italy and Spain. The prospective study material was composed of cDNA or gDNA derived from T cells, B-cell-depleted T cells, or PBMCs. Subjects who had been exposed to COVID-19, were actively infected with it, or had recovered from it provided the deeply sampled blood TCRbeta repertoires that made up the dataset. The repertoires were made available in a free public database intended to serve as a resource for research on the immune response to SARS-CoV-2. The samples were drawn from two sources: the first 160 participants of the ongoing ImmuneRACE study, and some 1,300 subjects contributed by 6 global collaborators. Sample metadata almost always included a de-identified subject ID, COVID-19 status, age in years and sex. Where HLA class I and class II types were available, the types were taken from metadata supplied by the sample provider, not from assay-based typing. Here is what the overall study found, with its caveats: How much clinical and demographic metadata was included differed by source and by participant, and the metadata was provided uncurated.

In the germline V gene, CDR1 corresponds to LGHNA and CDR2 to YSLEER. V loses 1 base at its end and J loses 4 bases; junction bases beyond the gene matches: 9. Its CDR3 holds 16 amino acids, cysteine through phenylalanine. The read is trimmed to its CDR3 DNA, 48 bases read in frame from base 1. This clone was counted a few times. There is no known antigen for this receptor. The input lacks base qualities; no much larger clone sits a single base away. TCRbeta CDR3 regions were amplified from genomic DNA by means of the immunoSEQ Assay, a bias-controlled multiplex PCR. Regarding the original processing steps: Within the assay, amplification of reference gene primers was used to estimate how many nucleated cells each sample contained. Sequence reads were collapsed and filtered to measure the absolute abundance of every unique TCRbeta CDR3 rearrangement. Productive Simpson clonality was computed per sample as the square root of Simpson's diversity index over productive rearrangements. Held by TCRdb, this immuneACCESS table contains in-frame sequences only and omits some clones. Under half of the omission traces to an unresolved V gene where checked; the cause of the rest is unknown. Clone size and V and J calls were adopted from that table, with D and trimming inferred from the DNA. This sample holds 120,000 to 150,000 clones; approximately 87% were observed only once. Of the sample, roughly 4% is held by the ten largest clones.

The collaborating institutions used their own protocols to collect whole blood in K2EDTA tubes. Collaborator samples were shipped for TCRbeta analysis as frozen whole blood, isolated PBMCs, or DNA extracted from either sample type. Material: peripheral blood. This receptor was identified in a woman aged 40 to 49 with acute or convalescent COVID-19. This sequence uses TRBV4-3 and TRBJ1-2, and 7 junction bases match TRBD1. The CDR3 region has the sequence CASSQVGGGGGYGYTF. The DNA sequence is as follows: TGCGCCAGCAGCCAAGTCGGAGGAGGGGGCGGCTATGGCTACACCTTC.